Listed below are T cell receptor beta chains from one sample, sequenced in a study of T-cell memory formation after mild COVID-19. TCRdb passed the 5' RACE reads through MiXCR, listing each CDR3 protein once. The sample includes about 360,000 distinct CDR3 sequences, around 15% of them seen just once. Sequences were obtained from PBMCs or a T cell subset sorted from them (not recorded which). The receptors come from a man aged 18 to 29 who had mild COVID-19 (a few samples of this study predate the infection). Cell type and time point are not known. Each CDR3 is given with its conserved first and last residue. A D gene is named only where the DNA matches it firmly. Clone size is not always given. Where it is, it says once, few, many or a class for expanded clones.

V gene: TRBV4-3; J gene: TRBJ2-6; clone size: -; D gene: TRBD2; CDR3 DNA: TGCGCCAGCAGCCACGTTAGGACGGGAGGCCTCCTCTCCTCTGGGGCCAACGTCCTGACTTTC; CDR3 protein: CASSHVRTGGLLSSGANVLTF
V gene: TRBV6-6; J gene: TRBJ1-5; clone size: few; D gene: -; CDR3 DNA: TGTGCCAGCAGCGCCCAGACAGTGCGTCAGCCCCAGCATTTT; CDR3 protein: CASSAQTVRQPQHF
V gene: TRBV18; J gene: TRBJ2-1; clone size: few; D gene: -; CDR3 DNA: TGTGCCAGCTCACCAGCCATCGGATACAATGAGCAGTTCTTC; CDR3 protein: CASSPAIGYNEQFF
V gene: TRBV29-1; J gene: TRBJ1-2; clone size: few; D gene: TRBD1; CDR3 DNA: TGCAGCGTGGGACAGGGGCGAGGCTACACCTTC; CDR3 protein: CSVGQGRGYTF
V gene: TRBV4-1; J gene: TRBJ1-6; clone size: -; D gene: TRBD1; CDR3 DNA: TGCGCCAGCAGCCGTATTTTCGGACAGGGCAATTCACCCCTCCACTTT; CDR3 protein: CASSRIFGQGNSPLHF
V gene: TRBV4-3; J gene: TRBJ2-1; clone size: -; D gene: -; CDR3 DNA: TGCGCCAGCAGCCACGGGACTCCGGCCTACAATGAGCAGTTCTTC; CDR3 protein: CASSHGTPAYNEQFF
V gene: TRBV2; J gene: TRBJ1-2; clone size: few; D gene: TRBD1; CDR3 DNA: TGTGCCAGCAGTGAAGGTTTGGCAGGGGGCACCTTC; CDR3 protein: CASSEGLAGGTF
V gene: TRBV9; J gene: TRBJ2-7; clone size: -; D gene: TRBD2; CDR3 DNA: TGTGCCAGCAGCGTAGGTCGGACTAGCGGTTACGAGCAGTACTTC; CDR3 protein: CASSVGRTSGYEQYF
V gene: TRBV5-4; J gene: TRBJ1-2; clone size: -; D gene: -; CDR3 DNA: TGTGCCAGCAGCGAGAGCCTAGGGACGACGGGTGGCTACACCTTC; CDR3 protein: CASSESLGTTGGYTF
V gene: TRBV4-3; J gene: TRBJ1-1; clone size: -; D gene: -; CDR3 DNA: TGCGCCAGCAGCCGAGTTGAACAGGGTAATGAAGCTTTCTTT; CDR3 protein: CASSRVEQGNEAFF
V gene: TRBV11-2; J gene: TRBJ2-6; clone size: -; D gene: -; CDR3 DNA: TGTGCCAGCAGCCGCTGGTGGGCTGGGGCCAACGTCCTGACTTTC; CDR3 protein: CASSRWWAGANVLTF
V gene: TRBV7-8; J gene: TRBJ1-5; clone size: few; D gene: TRBD1; CDR3 DNA: TGTGCCAGCAGTTATGACAGGGGCAATCAGCCCCAGCATTTT; CDR3 protein: CASSYDRGNQPQHF
V gene: TRBV3-1; J gene: TRBJ2-3; clone size: few; D gene: TRBD1; CDR3 DNA: TGTGCCAGCAGCCCGTCCAAAGGGGGCGGCACAGATACGCAGTATTTT; CDR3 protein: CASSPSKGGGTDTQYF
V gene: TRBV5-1; J gene: TRBJ2-4; clone size: -; D gene: -; CDR3 DNA: TGCGCCAGCAGCTTAGTCCCGAATGGGGGTAATATGGACATTCAGTACTTC; CDR3 protein: CASSLVPNGGNMDIQYF
V gene: TRBV6-2/TRBV6-3; J gene: TRBJ2-5; clone size: -; D gene: -; CDR3 DNA: TGTGCCAGCAGTAGACTATCCCAAGAGACCCAGTACTTC; CDR3 protein: CASSRLSQETQYF
V gene: TRBV24-1; J gene: TRBJ1-2; clone size: -; D gene: TRBD1; CDR3 DNA: TGTGCCACCGGGACAGACTATGGCTACACCTTC; CDR3 protein: CATGTDYGYTF